The 3 T cell receptor beta chains below all came from one sample that was sequenced in a study of response to subunit inactivated influenza vaccine. One entry per CDR3 protein, called by TCRdb with MiXCR from the RT-PCR reads. The sample records 450,000 to 550,000 distinct CDR3 sequences, about 25% being singletons. The source material was CD4+ T cells sorted from PBMCs, sampled around 5 days after vaccination. The receptor source for this set is a man aged 45-65 years who received an inactivated influenza vaccine.

This clonotype was observed a handful of times. The chain is built from TRBV3-1 and TRBJ2-5, with 8 bases aligning to TRBD2. Unmatched junction bases numbered 9, after V lost 5 bases and J lost 4 bases. In germline, CDR1 is LGHDT, CDR2 YNNKEL (reference sequence). This CDR3 has 15 residues. CDR3 region: CASSSSGSGSETQYF. CDR3 nucleotides: TGTGCCAGCAGCTCCAGCGGGAGTGGCTCAGAGACCCAGTACTTC.

This sequence joins TRBV13 and TRBJ2-2; D may be TRBD2 (7 bases). The V and J ends lost 10 bases and 3 bases respectively, with 18 bases between them. The germline V gene encodes CDR1 PRHDT and CDR2 FYEKMQ (reference sequence). The CDR3 extends over 15 amino acids. The CDR3 region is CAIPKGGLDTGELFF. CDR3 nucleotide sequence: TGTGCCATCCCGAAGGGGGGGCTGGACACCGGGGAGCTGTTTTTT.

The rearrangement uses TRBV10-3 and TRBJ1-2; D remains unclear. Trimming removed 4 bases at V and 3 bases at J, with 12 bases between. CDR3 length: 14 amino acids. Germline CDR1 reads ENHRY; CDR2 reads SYGVKD. CDR3 amino acids: CAISGREMDYGYTF. DNA of the CDR3: TGTGCCATCAGTGGCCGGGAGATGGACTATGGCTACACCTTC.